Listed below are T cell receptor beta chains from one sample, sequenced in a study of cytomegalovirus exposure and HLA in healthy donors. The method was immunoSEQ multiplex PCR; TCRdb's version includes in-frame clones alone and lacks a portion of them. Of 160,000 or so clones in the sample, around 82% were seen once. The sample taken for sequencing was PBMCs. The origin of the receptors is a man in his thirties or forties in good health and CMV-seropositive. Each CDR3 is given with its conserved first and last residue. The D gene is left open where the match is weak. Only part of the rows carry a size: once, few, many, or a class if the clone is expanded.

j_call	clone_size	d_call	v_call	cdr3_aa	cdr3_nt
TRBJ2-1	.	.	TRBV9	CASSEGGLKGNEQFF	TGTGCCAGCAGCGAAGGTGGGCTCAAGGGGAATGAGCAGTTCTTC
TRBJ2-6	once	.	TRBV28	CASSLGAGTGANVLTF	TGTGCCAGCAGTTTAGGCGCAGGGACTGGGGCCAACGTCCTGACTTTC
TRBJ1-2	.	.	TRBV13	CASSPRGDYGYTF	TGTGCCAGCAGCCCCCGGGGAGACTATGGCTACACCTTC
TRBJ1-5	.	.	TRBV13	CASSAKRGHRSNQPQHF	TGTGCCAGCAGCGCGAAGAGGGGACACCGAAGCAATCAGCCCCAGCATTTT
TRBJ1-2	.	TRBD1	TRBV5-5	CASSNTGDYGYTF	TGTGCCAGCAGCAATACAGGGGACTATGGCTACACCTTC
TRBJ2-5	.	TRBD2	TRBV10-3	CAISDPGTREETQYF	TGTGCCATCAGTGACCCCGGGACTAGGGAAGAGACCCAGTACTTC
TRBJ2-3	.	.	TRBV11-2	CASSLNGVFTDTQYF	TGTGCCAGCAGCTTAAACGGGGTCTTCACAGATACGCAGTATTTT
TRBJ2-1	.	.	TRBV4-3	CASSQESELARQFF	TGCGCCAGCAGCCAAGAAAGCGAGTTGGCTAGGCAGTTCTTC
TRBJ2-7	.	.	TRBV23-1	CASRPGESSYEQYF	TGCGCCAGCAGGCCAGGGGAAAGCTCCTACGAGCAGTACTTC
TRBJ2-3	once	.	TRBV11-2	CASSLGPSTDTQYF	TGTGCCAGCAGCTTAGGGCCGTCCACAGATACGCAGTATTTT
TRBJ2-3	once	TRBD1	TRBV28	CASSLVPGQGPGRNTQYF	TGTGCCAGCAGCCTAGTCCCGGGACAGGGGCCGGGAAGAAATACGCAGTATTTT
TRBJ2-7	.	TRBD1	TRBV27	CASSLKGQGGTYEQYF	TGTGCCAGCAGTTTGAAGGGACAGGGAGGTACCTACGAGCAGTACTTC
TRBJ2-3	.	.	TRBV6-1	CASSLQGRDTQYF	TGTGCCAGCAGTTTACAGGGCAGAGATACGCAGTATTTT
TRBJ2-3	.	TRBD2	TRBV30	CAWSAGGPDTQYF	TGTGCCTGGAGTGCGGGGGGGCCAGATACGCAGTATTTT
TRBJ2-3	.	.	TRBV5-1	CASSTETDTQYF	TGCGCCAGCAGCACAGAAACAGATACGCAGTATTTT
TRBJ1-2	.	.	TRBV15	CATSRLGGGGYGYTF	TGTGCCACCAGCAGGCTCGGGGGAGGAGGCTATGGCTACACCTTC
TRBJ1-1	.	TRBD1	TRBV30	CAWRRQGDTEAFF	TGTGCCTGGAGGCGACAGGGGGACACTGAAGCTTTCTTT
TRBJ1-2	.	.	TRBV18	CASSTLGVGGYTF	TGTGCCAGCTCAACACTCGGAGTTGGTGGCTACACCTTC
TRBJ2-7	.	.	TRBV28	CASSLEGAGRYEQYF	TGTGCCAGCAGTTTGGAAGGGGCAGGCCGATACGAGCAGTACTTC
TRBJ1-6	.	TRBD1	TRBV28	CASSLYSLTGGSGSYNSPLHF	TGTGCCAGCAGTTTATATTCGTTAACAGGGGGCTCAGGCTCCTATAATTCACCCCTCCACTTT
TRBJ1-1	.	.	TRBV19	CASSNPRLRANTEAFF	TGTGCCAGTAGTAATCCCCGACTGAGAGCGAACACTGAAGCTTTCTTT
TRBJ2-7	.	.	TRBV21-1	CAINPTFGRGRDYEQYF	TGTGCCATCAATCCAACCTTCGGGAGGGGACGGGACTACGAGCAGTACTTC
TRBJ1-2	.	.	TRBV28	CASSQGRYGYTF	TGTGCCAGCAGCCAGGGGCGCTATGGCTACACCTTC
TRBJ2-7	.	TRBD1	TRBV7-9	CASSLVGQESYEQYF	TGTGCCAGCAGCTTAGTGGGACAGGAAAGCTACGAGCAGTACTTC
TRBJ2-3	.	TRBD1	TRBV6-1	CASSGQGIDTQYF	TGTGCCAGCAGCGGACAGGGTATCGATACGCAGTATTTT
TRBJ2-7	.	.	TRBV18	CASSPRGYEQYF	TGTGCCAGCTCACCGCGGGGCTACGAGCAGTACTTC
TRBJ1-6	.	TRBD1	TRBV18	CASSPPTGVFNSPLHF	TGTGCCAGCTCACCACCGACAGGGGTCTTCAATTCACCCCTCCACTTT
TRBJ2-7	.	.	TRBV5-1	CASSLAYVTAGVSEQYF	TGCGCCAGCAGCTTGGCCTACGTGACAGCAGGGGTGAGCGAGCAGTACTTC
TRBJ2-1	.	TRBD1	TRBV5-1	CASSSGQGSSYNEQFF	TGCGCCAGCAGCTCCGGACAGGGGAGCTCCTACAATGAGCAGTTCTTC
TRBJ1-2	.	TRBD1	TRBV5-4	CASSLATGEGYGYTF	TGTGCCAGCAGCTTGGCCACAGGGGAAGGCTATGGCTACACCTTC
TRBJ2-5	.	TRBD1	TRBV4-1	CASSPDSRGTGETQYF	TGCGCCAGCAGCCCTGATTCACGCGGGACAGGGGAGACCCAGTACTTC
TRBJ1-5	.	TRBD1	TRBV29-1	CSVERRDSDSNQPQHF	TGCAGCGTTGAAAGGAGGGACAGCGATAGCAATCAGCCCCAGCATTTT
TRBJ1-1	once	.	TRBV19	CASSPRDAEAFF	TGTGCCAGTAGTCCCAGGGATGCTGAAGCTTTCTTT
TRBJ2-2	few	.	TRBV7-3	CASSPHPGRTGELFF	TGTGCCAGCAGCCCCCATCCGGGTCGCACCGGGGAGCTGTTTTTT
TRBJ2-7	few	.	TRBV2	CASRLGDEQYF	TGTGCCAGCAGACTAGGAGACGAGCAGTACTTC
TRBJ2-3	.	TRBD2	TRBV7-3	CASSSGLAADTQYF	TGTGCCAGCAGCTCCGGACTAGCCGCAGATACGCAGTATTTT
TRBJ2-5	.	.	TRBV9	CASSPTTLVGETQYF	TGTGCCAGCAGCCCGACCACACTAGTGGGAGAGACCCAGTACTTC
TRBJ2-3	few	TRBD1	TRBV18	CASSRDRSADTQYF	TGTGCCAGCTCCCGGGACAGGTCGGCCGATACGCAGTATTTT
TRBJ2-7	.	TRBD2	TRBV27	CASSGARTSGGYEQYF	TGTGCCAGCAGTGGGGCCCGGACTAGCGGGGGGTACGAGCAGTACTTC
TRBJ2-2	.	TRBD2	TRBV7-9	CASSFTSGTGELFF	TGTGCCAGCAGCTTCACTAGCGGGACCGGGGAGCTGTTTTTT
TRBJ2-7	.	TRBD2	TRBV7-6	CASSAGTSGRGSYEQYF	TGTGCCAGCAGCGCGGGGACTAGCGGGAGAGGGTCCTACGAGCAGTACTTC
TRBJ2-5	.	.	TRBV6-1	CASSESGGETQYF	TGTGCCAGCAGTGAATCAGGGGGGGAGACCCAGTACTTC
TRBJ2-1	.	TRBD2	TRBV19	CASSINGGGAYNEQFF	TGTGCCAGTAGTATCAATGGCGGGGGGGCATACAATGAGCAGTTCTTC